This TCR beta chain comes out of a study of cytomegalovirus exposure and HLA in healthy donors. In the PCR, 60 Vbeta and 13 Jbeta primers were used. The assay was immunoSEQ multiplex PCR, and TCRdb's table has in-frame clones only and misses some. This sample carries 130,000 or so clones, with about 1.6% going to the ten biggest clones. Notes on this clone: Antigen: not known.

Germline CDR1 and CDR2: SGHTA and FQGTGA. With 5 bases removed from V and 8 bases from J, the gap between germline ends came to 21 bases. The CDR3 is 16 residues long. Whole-study results and caveats: In vitro checks showed that a few CMV-associated chains really do target CMV antigens. Earlier findings revealed that most TCR beta V segments proved productive either about 90% or about 30% of the time. Some segments of the V type, notably TRBV6-2 and TRBV6-3, were excluded as indistinguishable.

The TCR comes from a woman aged 40 to 50 in good health and CMV-seronegative. The sequencing input was PBMCs. The chain links TRBV7-3 to TRBJ2-2; tentatively, D is TRBD1 (5 bases). CDR3 bases: TGTGCCAGCAGCCTGGTCTTAAGGGGCCCGCCAGGGGAGCTGTTTTTT. Its translation: CASSLVLRGPPGELFF.